This TCR beta chain was recovered during a study of regulatory dendritic cells for organ transplantation. In germline, CDR1 is LNHDA, CDR2 SQIVND (reference sequence). There are 14 residues in the CDR3. V was clipped by 9 bases and J by 6 bases; unmatched bases: 10. Clones were sequenced by immunoSEQ multiplex PCR, and TCRdb holds only the in-frame ones, with some missing. The sample holds 25,000 to 35,000 clones, over 75% seen once. Study-wide results and limits: Resting memory CD8+ T cells held the most alloreactive clonotypes. Considerable individual heterogeneity was seen in alloreactive memory CD8+ T cells.

With regard to this clone: Its specificity is not known.

The gene calls are TRBV19 and TRBJ2-4; 8 positions agree with TRBD1. The clonotype was recovered from a human donor in good health. Input material: memory CD4+ T cells from blood. Subset indicated: CD45RO+ memory T cells. The CDR3 DNA follows: TGTGCCAGCAGGACCGACAGGGGAGTAAACATTCAGTACTTC. Translating gives CASRTDRGVNIQYF. The variable domain in full, with the rest retrieved from reference TRBV19 and TRBJ2-4, is DGGITQSPKYLFRKEGQNVTLSCEQNLNHDAMYWYRQDPGQGLRLIYYSQIVNDFQKGDIAEGYSVSREKKESFPLTVTSAQKNPTAFYLCASRTDRGVNIQYFGAGTRLSVL.